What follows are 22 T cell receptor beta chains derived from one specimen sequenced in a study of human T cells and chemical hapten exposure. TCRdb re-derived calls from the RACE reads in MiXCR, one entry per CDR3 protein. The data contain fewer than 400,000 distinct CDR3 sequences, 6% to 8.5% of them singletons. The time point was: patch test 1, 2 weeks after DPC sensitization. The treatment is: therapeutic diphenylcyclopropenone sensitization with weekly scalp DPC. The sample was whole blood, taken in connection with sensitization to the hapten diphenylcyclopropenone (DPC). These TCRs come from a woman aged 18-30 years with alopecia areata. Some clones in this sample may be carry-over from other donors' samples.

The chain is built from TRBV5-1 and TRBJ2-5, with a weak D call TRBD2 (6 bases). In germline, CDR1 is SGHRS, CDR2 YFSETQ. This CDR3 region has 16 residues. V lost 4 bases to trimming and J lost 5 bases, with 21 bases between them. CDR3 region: CASSLLGGARMETQYF. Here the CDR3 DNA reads TGCGCCAGCAGCCTCTTAGGAGGGGCGCGAATGGAGACCCAGTACTTC. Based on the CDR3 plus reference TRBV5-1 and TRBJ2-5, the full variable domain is KAGVTQTPRYLIKTRGQQVTLSCSPISGHRSVSWYQQTPGQGLQFLFEYFSETQRNKGNFPGRFSGRQFSNSRSEMNVSTLELGDSALYLCASSLLGGARMETQYFGPGTRLLVL.

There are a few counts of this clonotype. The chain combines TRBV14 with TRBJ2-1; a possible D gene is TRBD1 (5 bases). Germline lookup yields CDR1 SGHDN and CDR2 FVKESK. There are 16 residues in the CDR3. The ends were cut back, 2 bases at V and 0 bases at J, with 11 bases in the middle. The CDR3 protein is CASSQRRGYSYNEQFF. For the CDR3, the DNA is TGTGCCAGCAGCCAACGTAGGGGCTACTCCTACAATGAGCAGTTCTTC.

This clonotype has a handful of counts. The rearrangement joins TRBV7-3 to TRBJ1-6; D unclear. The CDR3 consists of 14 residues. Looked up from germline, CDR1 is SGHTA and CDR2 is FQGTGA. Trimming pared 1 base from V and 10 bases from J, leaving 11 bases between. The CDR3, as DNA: TGTGCCAGCAGCTTAAACCTCCTCGCCTCACCCCTCCACTTT. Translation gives CASSLNLLASPLHF.

The CDR3 loop reads CSAGFSGANVLTF. In DNA form, the CDR3 reads TGCAGTGCGGGGTTTTCTGGGGCCAACGTCCTGACTTTC. The chain is built from TRBV20-1 and TRBJ2-6; D gene uncertain. Per the germline V gene, CDR1 is DFQATT and CDR2 is SNEGSKA (reference sequence). Trimming stripped 6 bases from V and 1 base from J, with 7 bases between. This CDR3 has 13 amino acids.

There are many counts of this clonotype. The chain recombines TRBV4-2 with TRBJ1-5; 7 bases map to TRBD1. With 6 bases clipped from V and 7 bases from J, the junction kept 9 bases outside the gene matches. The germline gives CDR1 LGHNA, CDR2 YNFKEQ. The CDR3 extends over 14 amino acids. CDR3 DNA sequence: TGTGCCAGCAGTCCTACGGAAGGGGGCCAGCCCCAGCATTTT. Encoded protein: CASSPTEGGQPQHF.

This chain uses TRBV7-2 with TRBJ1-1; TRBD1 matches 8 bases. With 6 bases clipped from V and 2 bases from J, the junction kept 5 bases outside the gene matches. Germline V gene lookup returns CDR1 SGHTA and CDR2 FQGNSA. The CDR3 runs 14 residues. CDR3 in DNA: TGTGCCAGCAGTTCGTCAGGGGGCAACACTGAAGCTTTCTTT. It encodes CASSSSGGNTEAFF. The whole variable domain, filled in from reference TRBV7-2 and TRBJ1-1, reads GAGVSQSPSNKVTEKGKDVELRCDPISGHTALYWYRQSLGQGLEFLIYFQGNSAPDKSGLPSDRFSAERTGGSVSTLTIQRTQQEDSAVYLCASSSSGGNTEAFFGQGTRLTVV.

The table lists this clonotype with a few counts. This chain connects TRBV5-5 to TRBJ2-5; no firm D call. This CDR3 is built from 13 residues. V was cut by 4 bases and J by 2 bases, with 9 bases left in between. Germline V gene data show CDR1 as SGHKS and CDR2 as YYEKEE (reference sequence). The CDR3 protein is CASSPVLQETQYF. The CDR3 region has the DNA TGTGCCAGCAGCCCCGTGCTACAAGAGACCCAGTACTTC. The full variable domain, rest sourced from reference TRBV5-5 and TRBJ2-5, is DAGVTQSPTHLIKTRGQQVTLRCSPISGHKSVSWYQQVLGQGPQFIFQYYEKEERGRGNFPDRFSARQFPNYSSELNVNALLLGDSALYLCASSPVLQETQYFGPGTRLLVL.

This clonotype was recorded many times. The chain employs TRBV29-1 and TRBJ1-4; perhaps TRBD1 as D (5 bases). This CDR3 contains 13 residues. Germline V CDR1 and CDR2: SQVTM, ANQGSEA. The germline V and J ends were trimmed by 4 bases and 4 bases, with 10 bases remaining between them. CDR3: CSVASGNNEKLFF. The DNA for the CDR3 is TGCAGCGTTGCATCAGGGAATAATGAAAAACTGTTTTTT. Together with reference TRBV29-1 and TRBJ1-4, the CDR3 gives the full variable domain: SAVISQKPSRDICQRGTSLTIQCQVDSQVTMMFWYRQQPGQSLTLIATANQGSEATYESGFVIDKFPISRPNLTFSTLTVSNMSPEDSSIYLCSVASGNNEKLFFGSGTQLSVL.

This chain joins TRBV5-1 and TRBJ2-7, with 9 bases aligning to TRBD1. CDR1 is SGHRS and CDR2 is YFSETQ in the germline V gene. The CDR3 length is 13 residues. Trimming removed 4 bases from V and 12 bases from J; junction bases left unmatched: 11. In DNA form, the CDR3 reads TGCGCCAGCAGCCCGGGACAGGGATGGGAACTGTACTTC. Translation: CASSPGQGWELYF.

The CDR3 protein is CASSYTPGGYEQFF. The CDR3 bases are TGCGCCAGCAGCTATACACCCGGGGGTTATGAGCAGTTCTTC. V usage is TRBV5-1 and J usage is TRBJ2-1, with D perhaps matching TRBD2 (6 bases). V dropped 3 bases and J dropped 8 bases, with 15 bases sitting between them. Per the germline V gene, CDR1 is SGHRS and CDR2 is YFSETQ. The CDR3 totals 14 residues. Looking up the rest from reference TRBV5-1 and TRBJ2-1 gives the full variable domain: KAGVTQTPRYLIKTRGQQVTLSCSPISGHRSVSWYQQTPGQGLQFLFEYFSETQRNKGNFPGRFSGRQFSNSRSEMNVSTLELGDSALYLCASSYTPGGYEQFFGPGTRLTVL.

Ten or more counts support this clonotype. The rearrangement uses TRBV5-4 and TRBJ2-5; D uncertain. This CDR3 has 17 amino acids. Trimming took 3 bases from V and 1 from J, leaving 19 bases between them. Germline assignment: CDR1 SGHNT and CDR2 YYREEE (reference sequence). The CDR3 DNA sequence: TGTGCCAGCAGCTCAACCTTAGGGCCAAGGAGCCAAGAGACCCAGTACTTC. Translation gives CASSSTLGPRSQETQYF.

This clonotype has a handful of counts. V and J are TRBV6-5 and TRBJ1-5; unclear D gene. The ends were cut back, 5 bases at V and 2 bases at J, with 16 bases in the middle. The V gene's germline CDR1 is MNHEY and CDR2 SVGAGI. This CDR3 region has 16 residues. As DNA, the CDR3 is TGTGCCAGCAGTAAAAAGACATTTATTTGCAATCAGCCCCAGCATTTT. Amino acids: CASSKKTFICNQPQHF.

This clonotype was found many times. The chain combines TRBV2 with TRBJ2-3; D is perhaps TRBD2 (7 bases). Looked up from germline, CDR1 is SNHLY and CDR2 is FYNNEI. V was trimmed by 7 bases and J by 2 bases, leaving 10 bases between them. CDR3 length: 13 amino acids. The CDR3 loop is CASTAGATDTQYF. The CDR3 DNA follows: TGTGCCAGCACGGCGGGGGCCACAGATACGCAGTATTTT.

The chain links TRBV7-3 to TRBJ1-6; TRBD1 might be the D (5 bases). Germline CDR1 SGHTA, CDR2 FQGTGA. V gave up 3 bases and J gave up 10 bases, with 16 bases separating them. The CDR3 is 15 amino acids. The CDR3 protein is CASSFGGGIVSPLHF. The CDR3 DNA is TGTGCCAGCAGCTTCGGTGGGGGGATAGTCTCACCCCTCCACTTT.

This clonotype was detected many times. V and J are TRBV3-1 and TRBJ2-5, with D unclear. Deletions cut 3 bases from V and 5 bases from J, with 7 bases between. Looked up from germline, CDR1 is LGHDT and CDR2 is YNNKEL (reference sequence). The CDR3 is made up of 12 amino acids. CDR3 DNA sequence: TGTGCCAGCAGCCATGAGCTGGAGACCCAGTACTTC. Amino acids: CASSHELETQYF.

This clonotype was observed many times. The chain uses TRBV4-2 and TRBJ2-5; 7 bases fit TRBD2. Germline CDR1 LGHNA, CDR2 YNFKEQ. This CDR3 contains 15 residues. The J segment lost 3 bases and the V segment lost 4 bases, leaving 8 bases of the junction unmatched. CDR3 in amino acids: CASSRVMSGEETQYF. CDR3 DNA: TGTGCCAGCAGCCGGGTTATGAGCGGGGAAGAGACCCAGTACTTC.

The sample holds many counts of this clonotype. The CDR3 sequence is CSARDTGMGYNQPQHF. The CDR3 DNA sequence: TGCAGTGCTAGAGATACAGGAATGGGGTACAATCAGCCCCAGCATTTT. The V call is TRBV20-1, the J call TRBJ1-5, with D maybe TRBD1 (5 bases). The germline V gene has CDR1 DFQATT and CDR2 SNEGSKA (reference sequence). V shed 0 bases and J shed 3 bases, with 15 bases lying between them. This CDR3 spans 16 amino acids.

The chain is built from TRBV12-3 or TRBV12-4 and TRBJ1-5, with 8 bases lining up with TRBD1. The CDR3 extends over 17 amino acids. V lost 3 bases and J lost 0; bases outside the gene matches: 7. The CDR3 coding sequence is TGTGCCAGCAGTTTTAGACAGGGGACGATTAGCAATCAGCCCCAGCATTTT. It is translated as CASSFRQGTISNQPQHF.

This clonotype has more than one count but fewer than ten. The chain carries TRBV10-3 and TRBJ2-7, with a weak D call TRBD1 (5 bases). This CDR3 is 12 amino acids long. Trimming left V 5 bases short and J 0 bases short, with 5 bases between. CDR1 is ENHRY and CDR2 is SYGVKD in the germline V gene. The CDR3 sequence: CAISRGSYEQYF. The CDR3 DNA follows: TGTGCCATCAGTAGGGGCTCCTACGAGCAGTACTTC.

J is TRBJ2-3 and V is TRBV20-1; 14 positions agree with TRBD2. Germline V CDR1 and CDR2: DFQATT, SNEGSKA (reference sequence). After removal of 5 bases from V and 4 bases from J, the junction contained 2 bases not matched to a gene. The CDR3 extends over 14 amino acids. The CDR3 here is CSAGGLAGADTQYF. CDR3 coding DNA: TGCAGTGCTGGGGGACTAGCGGGGGCAGATACGCAGTATTTT.

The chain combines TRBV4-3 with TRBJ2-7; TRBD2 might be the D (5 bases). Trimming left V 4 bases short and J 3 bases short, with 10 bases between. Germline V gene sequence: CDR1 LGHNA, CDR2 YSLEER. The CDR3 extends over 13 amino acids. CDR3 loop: CASSPSRDYEQYF. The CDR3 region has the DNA TGCGCCAGCAGCCCCTCTCGGGACTACGAGCAGTACTTC.

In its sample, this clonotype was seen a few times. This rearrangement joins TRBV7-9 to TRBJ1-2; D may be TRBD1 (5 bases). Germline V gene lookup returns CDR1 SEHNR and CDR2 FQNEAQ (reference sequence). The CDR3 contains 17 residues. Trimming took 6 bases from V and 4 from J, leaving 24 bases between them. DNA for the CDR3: TGTGCCAGCAGTCCTGCCTCGGGGCAGTCCCACTCCTATGGCTACACCTTC. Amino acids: CASSPASGQSHSYGYTF. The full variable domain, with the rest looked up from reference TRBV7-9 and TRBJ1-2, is DTGVSQNPRHKITKRGQNVTFRCDPISEHNRLYWYRQTLGQGPEFLTYFQNEAQLEKSRLLSDRFSAERPKGSFSTLEIQRTEQGDSAMYLCASSPASGQSHSYGYTFGSGTRLTVV.